This TCR beta chain came from a study of shared clonotypes between healthy human individuals. Every donor was a Caucasian adult from Nashville, Tennessee. Study-wide points: Genetic and exposure-history diversity was limited by the small donor number. Generally, naive subsets (rather than memory subsets) showed larger estimated richness.

Data came from immunoSEQ multiplex PCR; TCRdb stores just in-frame clones and leaves some out. Found here are about 1.4 million clones, roughly 96% of them singletons; the top ten hold approximately 1.1%. This CDR3 is built from 13 residues. Per germline, CDR1 SGHVS and CDR2 FQNEAQ. V was shortened by 3 bases and J by 10 bases, with 15 bases between the two germline ends. Concerning this clone: Antigen specificity is unknown.

Sequencing was done on a sample of naive CD4+ T cells sorted from blood. Subset indicated: CD45RA+ positively selected. The sequence came from a man aged 25 to 40 in good health. V usage is TRBV7-8 and J usage is TRBJ2-5; D is ambiguous. The CDR3 DNA reads TGTGCCAGCAGCTTGGAACCGATAGTCGACCAGTACTTC. Encoded protein: CASSLEPIVDQYF.